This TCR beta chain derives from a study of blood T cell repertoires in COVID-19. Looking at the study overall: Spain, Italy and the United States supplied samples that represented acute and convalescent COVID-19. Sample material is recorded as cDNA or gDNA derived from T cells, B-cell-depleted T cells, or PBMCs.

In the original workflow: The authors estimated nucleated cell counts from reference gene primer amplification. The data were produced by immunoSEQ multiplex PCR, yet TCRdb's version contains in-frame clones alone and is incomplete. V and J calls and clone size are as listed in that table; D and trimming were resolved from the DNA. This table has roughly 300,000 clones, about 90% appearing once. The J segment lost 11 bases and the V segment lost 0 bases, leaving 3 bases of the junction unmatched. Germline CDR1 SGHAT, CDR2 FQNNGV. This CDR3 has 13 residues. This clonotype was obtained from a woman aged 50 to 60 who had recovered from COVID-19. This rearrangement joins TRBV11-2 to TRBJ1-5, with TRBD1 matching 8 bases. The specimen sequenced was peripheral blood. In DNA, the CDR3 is TGTGCCAGCAGCTTAGAATTGGACAGGGCCCAGCATTTT. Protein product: CASSLELDRAQHF. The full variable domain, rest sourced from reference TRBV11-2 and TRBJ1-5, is EAGVAQSPRYKIIEKRQSVAFWCNPISGHATLYWYQQILGQGPKLLIQFQNNGVVDDSQLPKDRFSAERLKGVDSTLKIQPAKLEDSAVYLCASSLELDRAQHFGDGTRLSIL.